The rows below give T cell receptor beta chains drawn from one sample of a study of cytomegalovirus exposure and HLA in healthy donors. Generated by immunoSEQ multiplex PCR, the TCRdb table keeps only in-frame clones and is missing some. This repertoire shows under 150,000 clones, 70% to 90% found once; its top ten account for just under 9%. The sequencing input was PBMCs. These receptors were obtained from a man younger than 35 in good health and CMV-seropositive. CDR3s include the opening cysteine and the closing phenylalanine or tryptophan. Each record gives: CDR3 protein, CDR3 DNA, V gene, D gene, J gene. A D gene is named only where the DNA matches it firmly.

CASSLGQRNTGELFF | TGTGCCAGCAGCCTCGGACAGAGAAACACCGGGGAGCTGTTTTTT | TRBV7-9 | NA | TRBJ2-2
CASSEGGFSNQPQHF | TGTGCCAGCAGTGAGGGGGGGTTTAGCAATCAGCCCCAGCATTTT | TRBV6-1 | NA | TRBJ1-5
CASSQLAGGFRETQYF | TGTGCCAGCAGCCAACTAGCGGGGGGGTTTAGAGAGACCCAGTACTTC | TRBV14 | TRBD2 | TRBJ2-5
CASSEEGVEGKLFF | TGCGCCAGCAGTGAGGAGGGGGTTGAAGGAAAACTGTTTTTT | TRBV10-2 | NA | TRBJ1-4
CASSLAAAGAHEQYF | TGTGCCAGCAGCTTAGCCGCGGCGGGAGCCCACGAGCAGTACTTC | TRBV11-2 | TRBD2 | TRBJ2-7
CASSIPSRGANVLTF | TGCGCCAGCAGCATTCCTTCGCGCGGGGCCAACGTCCTGACTTTC | TRBV5-1 | NA | TRBJ2-6
CASSLRRGGNEQFF | TGCGCCAGCAGCTTGAGGCGAGGGGGCAATGAGCAGTTCTTC | TRBV5-1 | NA | TRBJ2-1
CASSSEGGTGELFF | TGTGCCAGCTCATCCGAAGGGGGCACCGGGGAGCTGTTTTTT | TRBV18 | NA | TRBJ2-2
CASSVGGEDTEAFF | TGTGCCAGCAGTGTGGGGGGAGAGGACACTGAAGCTTTCTTT | TRBV6-1 | NA | TRBJ1-1
CASSLERGIYNEQFF | TGTGCCAGCAGCTTGGAAAGGGGAATTTACAATGAGCAGTTCTTC | TRBV5-8 | NA | TRBJ2-1
CASSWAGPYEQYF | TGTGCCAGTAGTTGGGCAGGGCCCTACGAGCAGTACTTC | TRBV19 | NA | TRBJ2-7